Listed here are 10 T cell receptor beta chains from one sample, sequenced in a study of shared clonotypes between healthy human individuals. Assay: immunoSEQ multiplex PCR; the TCRdb copy retains only in-frame clones and omits some. The data hold some 2.1 million clones, with 95% observed a single time. Sequencing was done on a sample of naive CD4+ T cells sorted from blood. Subset defined: CD45RA+ positively selected. The receptor source for this set is a man in his late teens or twenties in good health.

The chain couples TRBV4-1 to TRBJ1-4, with TRBD1 matching over 7 bases. The CDR3 runs 13 residues. Looked up from germline, CDR1 is MGHRA and CDR2 is YSYEKL. Trimming took 7 bases from V and 8 from J; bases not matched to a gene: 7. CDR3 residues: CASTGGGWEKLFF. CDR3 in DNA: TGCGCCAGCACCGGAGGGGGCTGGGAAAAACTGTTTTTT.

This chain links TRBV6-1 with TRBJ2-7, with 7 bases lining up with TRBD1. The germline V gene encodes CDR1 MNHNS and CDR2 SASEGT. The CDR3 is 12 amino acids. J lost 6 bases, V lost 5 bases, and 4 bases had no gene match. The CDR3 coding sequence is TGTGCCAGCAGTCGACAGGGCTCCGAGCAGTACTTC. It specifies CASSRQGSEQYF.

The rearrangement joins TRBV11-3 to TRBJ2-3; D may match TRBD1 or TRBD2 (7 bases each). Trimming left V 2 bases short and J 4 bases short, with 19 bases between. This CDR3 region has 17 residues. Germline V gene data show CDR1 as SGHNT and CDR2 as YENEEA. The CDR3 sequence: CASSLRVQGGAPDTQYF. The CDR3 DNA sequence: TGTGCCAGCAGCTTACGGGTCCAGGGGGGGGCCCCAGATACGCAGTATTTT.

V usage is TRBV19 and J usage is TRBJ1-3; D gene unclear. The V end was cut by 7 bases, the J end by 0 bases, with 13 bases between. Germline CDR1 LNHDA, CDR2 SQIVND (reference sequence). This CDR3 region has 15 residues. The CDR3 coding sequence is TGTGCCAGTAATTATGCGGATAGCTCTGGAAACACCATATATTTT. Amino acid sequence: CASNYADSSGNTIYF.

CDR3 DNA sequence: TGTGCCAGCAGTGACAGGAGGGACATTCAGTACTTC. Encoded protein: CASSDRRDIQYF. The chain has TRBV28 and TRBJ2-4; possibly TRBD1 or TRBD2 for D (6 bases each). The CDR3 has 12 residues. Germline V gene lookup returns CDR1 MDHEN and CDR2 SYDVKM. V was cut by 5 bases and J by 8 bases, with 10 bases left in between.

This rearrangement joins TRBV29-1 to TRBJ2-7; 7 nucleotides match TRBD2. From germline, CDR1 is SQVTM and CDR2 ANQGSEA. This CDR3 has 16 residues. Trimming removed 7 bases from V and 2 bases from J; junction bases left unmatched: 17. CDR3 sequence reads: CSATAGGKTSPYEQYF. The CDR3 DNA is TGCAGCGCCACCGCCGGGGGGAAAACTTCCCCCTACGAGCAGTACTTC.

The genes are TRBV5-6 and TRBJ1-1, with no clear D. Germline CDR1 and CDR2: SGHDT and YYEEEE. The CDR3 is 15 amino acids. V was shortened by 5 bases and J by 4 bases, with 18 bases between the two germline ends. The CDR3 DNA reads TGTGCCAGCAGGACGAGGGCGGCCCTGGGCACTGAAGCTTTCTTT. This codes for CASRTRAALGTEAFF.

Of note for this clone: A read error is possible here, since a much larger clone lies one base away. The identical CDR3 is also encoded by other nucleotide sequences in the sample. V usage is TRBV29-1 and J usage is TRBJ1-1, with D hard to call. The CDR3 extends over 13 amino acids. Between the trimmed V and J ends, which lost 1 base and 0 bases, there was a span of 6 bases. Germline CDR1 is SQVTM and CDR2 is ANQGSEA. As DNA, the CDR3 is TGCAGCGTTGAAGGTCGGTTGAACACTGAAGCTTTCTTT. Its protein product is CSVEGRLNTEAFF.

The chain carries TRBV30 and TRBJ2-2; D may be TRBD2 (5 bases). CDR3 size: 14 residues. V gave up 0 bases and J gave up 3 bases, with 8 bases separating them. Germline CDR1 and CDR2: GTSNPN and SVGIG (reference sequence). CDR3 region: CAWSVRGYTGELFF. DNA for the CDR3: TGTGCCTGGAGTGTACGGGGATACACCGGGGAGCTGTTTTTT.

The table lists this clone with a count of one. The gene calls are TRBV7-9 and TRBJ2-7; perhaps TRBD1 as D (6 bases). Germline CDR1 SEHNR, CDR2 FQNEAQ (reference sequence). Deletions cut 5 bases from V and 3 bases from J, with 17 bases between. The CDR3 has 15 residues. In DNA, the CDR3 is TGTGCCAGCAGCCCGAATCTTCTAGGGGGCTACGAGCAGTACTTC. Its protein is CASSPNLLGGYEQYF.